This T cell receptor (beta chain) was found in a study of blood T cell repertoires in COVID-19. In the study overall: Researchers got acute and convalescent COVID-19 samples from the United States, Italy and Spain. T cells, B-cell-depleted T cells, or PBMCs provided the cDNA or gDNA that served as material.

There are 13 residues in the CDR3. V gave up 5 bases and J gave up 3 bases; unmatched junction bases: 3. From germline, CDR1 is SGHNT and CDR2 YYREEE (reference sequence). Original handling: Amplifying reference gene primers gave estimates of nucleated cell counts. The repertoire was sequenced with immunoSEQ multiplex PCR; TCRdb's copy has only in-frame clones and lacks some. V and J calls plus clone size are reproduced from that table; the DNA served to infer D and trimming. The table shows some 45,000 clones, with 75% to 85% occurring only once. The TCR was taken from an elderly man in a cohort sampled during active COVID-19. The V and J genes are TRBV5-4 and TRBJ2-5; 8 bases align to TRBD2. Sequenced material: peripheral blood. In nucleotides, the CDR3 is TGTGCCAGCAGACAGGGACTAGAAGAGACCCAGTACTTC. Translated: CASRQGLEETQYF.